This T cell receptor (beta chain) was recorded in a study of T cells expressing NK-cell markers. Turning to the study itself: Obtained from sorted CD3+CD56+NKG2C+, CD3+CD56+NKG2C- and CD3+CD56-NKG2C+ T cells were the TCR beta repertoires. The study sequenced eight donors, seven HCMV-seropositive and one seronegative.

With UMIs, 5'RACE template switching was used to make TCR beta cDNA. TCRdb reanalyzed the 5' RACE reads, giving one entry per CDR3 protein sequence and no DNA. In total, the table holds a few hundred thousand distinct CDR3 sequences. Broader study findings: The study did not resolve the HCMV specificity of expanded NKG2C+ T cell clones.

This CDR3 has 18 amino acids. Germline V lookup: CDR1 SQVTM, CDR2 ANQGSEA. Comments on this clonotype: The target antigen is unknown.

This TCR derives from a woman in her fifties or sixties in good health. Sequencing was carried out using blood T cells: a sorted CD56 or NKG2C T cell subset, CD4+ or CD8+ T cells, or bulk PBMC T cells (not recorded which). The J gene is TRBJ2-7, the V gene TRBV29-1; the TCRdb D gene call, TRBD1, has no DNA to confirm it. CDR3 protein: CSVRGQGVAGWPSYEQYF.